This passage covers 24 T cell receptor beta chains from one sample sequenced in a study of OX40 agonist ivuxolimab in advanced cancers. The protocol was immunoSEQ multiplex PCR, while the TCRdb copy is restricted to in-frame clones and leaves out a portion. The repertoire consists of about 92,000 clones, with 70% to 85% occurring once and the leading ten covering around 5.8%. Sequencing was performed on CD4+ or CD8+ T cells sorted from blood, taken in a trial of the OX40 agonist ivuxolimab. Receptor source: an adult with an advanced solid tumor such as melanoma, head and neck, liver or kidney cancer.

DNA for the CDR3: TGTGCCAGCAGCCTTGGACTAGCGGGAGTTGGATACCAAGAGACCCAGTACTTC. This gives the protein CASSLGLAGVGYQETQYF. The V gene is TRBV4-2, the J gene TRBJ2-5; 13 nucleotides align to TRBD2. The CDR3 totals 18 residues. Germline V gives CDR1 LGHNA, CDR2 YNFKEQ. Trimming removed 4 bases from V and 0 bases from J; junction bases left unmatched: 8.

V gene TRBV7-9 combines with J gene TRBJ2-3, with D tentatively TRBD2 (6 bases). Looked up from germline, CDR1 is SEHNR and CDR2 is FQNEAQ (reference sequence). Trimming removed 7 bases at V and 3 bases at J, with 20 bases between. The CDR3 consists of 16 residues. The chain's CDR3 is CASTLYGGKGTDTQYF. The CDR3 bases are TGTGCCAGCACCCTTTATGGCGGGAAGGGTACAGATACGCAGTATTTT.

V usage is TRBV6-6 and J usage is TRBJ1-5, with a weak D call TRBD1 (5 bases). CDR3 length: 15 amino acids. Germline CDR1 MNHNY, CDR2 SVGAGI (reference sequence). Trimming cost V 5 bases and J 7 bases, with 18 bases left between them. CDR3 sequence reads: CASSQQTQGEQPQHF. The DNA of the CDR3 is TGTGCCAGCAGTCAACAAACCCAGGGAGAGCAGCCCCAGCATTTT.

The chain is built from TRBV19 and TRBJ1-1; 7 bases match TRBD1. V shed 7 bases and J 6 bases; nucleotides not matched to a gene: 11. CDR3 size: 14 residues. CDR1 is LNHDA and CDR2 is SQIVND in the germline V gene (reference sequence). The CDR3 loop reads CASTKTGKSPEAFF. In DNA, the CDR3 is TGTGCCAGTACCAAGACAGGGAAGAGCCCTGAAGCTTTCTTT.

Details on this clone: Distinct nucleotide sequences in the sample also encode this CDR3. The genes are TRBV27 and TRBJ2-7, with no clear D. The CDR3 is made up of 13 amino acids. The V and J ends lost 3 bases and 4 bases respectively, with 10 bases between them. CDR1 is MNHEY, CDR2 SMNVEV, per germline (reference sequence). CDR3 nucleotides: TGTGCCAGCAGTTTCGGGCCGTCTTACGAGCAGTACTTC. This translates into CASSFGPSYEQYF.

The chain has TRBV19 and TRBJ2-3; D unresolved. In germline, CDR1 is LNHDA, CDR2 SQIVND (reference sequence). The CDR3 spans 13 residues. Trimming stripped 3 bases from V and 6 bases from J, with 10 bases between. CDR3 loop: CASSMTGADTQYF. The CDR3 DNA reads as TGTGCCAGTAGTATGACGGGTGCTGATACGCAGTATTTT.

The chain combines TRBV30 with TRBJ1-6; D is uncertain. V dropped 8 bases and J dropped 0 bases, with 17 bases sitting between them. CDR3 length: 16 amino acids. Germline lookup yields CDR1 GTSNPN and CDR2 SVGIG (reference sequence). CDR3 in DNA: TGTGCCGCACGGACGGGGATTAGCTCCTATAATTCACCCCTCCACTTT. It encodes CAARTGISSYNSPLHF. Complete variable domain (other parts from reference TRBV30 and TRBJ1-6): SQTIHQWPATLVQPVGSPLSLECTVEGTSNPNLYWYRQAAGRGLQLLFYSVGIGQISSEVPQNLSASRPQDRQFILSSKKLLLSDSGFYLCAARTGISSYNSPLHFGNGTRLTVT.

CDR3 bases: TGTGCCAGCAGCCAATCAATATGGGGGTCCCACCAGCCCCAGCATTTT. Translation: CASSQSIWGSHQPQHF. The chain combines TRBV16 with TRBJ1-5, with D perhaps TRBD1 (5 bases). Germline CDR1 KGHSY, CDR2 FQNENV. V lost 0 bases and J 7 bases, leaving 16 bases between the germline ends. CDR3 length equals 16 residues.

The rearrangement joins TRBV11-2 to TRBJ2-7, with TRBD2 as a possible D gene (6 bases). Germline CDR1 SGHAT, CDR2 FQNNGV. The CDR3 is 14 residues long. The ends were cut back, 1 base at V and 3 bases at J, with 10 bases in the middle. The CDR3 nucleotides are TGTGCCAGCAGCTTAGCCGGAGGGTACTACGAGCAGTACTTC. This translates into CASSLAGGYYEQYF.

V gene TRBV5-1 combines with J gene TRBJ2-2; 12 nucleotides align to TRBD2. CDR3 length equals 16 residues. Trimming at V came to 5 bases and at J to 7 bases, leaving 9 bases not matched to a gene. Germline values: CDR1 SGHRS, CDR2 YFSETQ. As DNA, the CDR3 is TGCGCCAGCAGTCACAGACTAGCGGGGGTTGACGGGGAGCTGTTTTTT. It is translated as CASSHRLAGVDGELFF.

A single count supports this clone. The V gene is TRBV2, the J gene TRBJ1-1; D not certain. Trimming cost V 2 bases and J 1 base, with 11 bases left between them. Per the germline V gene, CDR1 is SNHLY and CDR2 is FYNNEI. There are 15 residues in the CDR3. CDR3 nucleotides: TGTGCCAGCAGTGAAAGTCAGGCTAGGAACACTGAAGCTTTCTTT. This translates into CASSESQARNTEAFF.

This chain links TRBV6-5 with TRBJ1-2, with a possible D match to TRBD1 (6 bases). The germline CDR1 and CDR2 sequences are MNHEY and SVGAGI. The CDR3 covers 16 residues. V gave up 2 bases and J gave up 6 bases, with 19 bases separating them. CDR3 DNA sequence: TGTGCCAGCAGTTACGAGAGTGCGGGGGCGGTGGATGGCTACACCTTC. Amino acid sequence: CASSYESAGAVDGYTF.

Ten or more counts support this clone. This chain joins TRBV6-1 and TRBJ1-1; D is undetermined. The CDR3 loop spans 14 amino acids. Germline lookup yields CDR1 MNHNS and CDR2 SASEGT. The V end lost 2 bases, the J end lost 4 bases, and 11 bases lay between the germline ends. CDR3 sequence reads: CASSELSWGTEAFF. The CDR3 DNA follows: TGTGCCAGCAGTGAATTGTCCTGGGGCACTGAAGCTTTCTTT.

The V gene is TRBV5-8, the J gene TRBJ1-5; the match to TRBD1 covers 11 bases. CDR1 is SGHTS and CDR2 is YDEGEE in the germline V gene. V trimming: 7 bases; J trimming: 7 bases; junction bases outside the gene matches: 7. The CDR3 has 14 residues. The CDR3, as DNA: TGTGCCAGCGCCGGGACAGGGGGAAACCAGCCCCAGCATTTT. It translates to CASAGTGGNQPQHF.

The CDR3 loop reads CATSIGPYEQYF. CDR3 sequence (DNA): TGTGCCACCAGCATCGGGCCCTACGAGCAGTACTTC. The chain carries TRBV15 and TRBJ2-7; no reliable D call. V lost 4 bases and J lost 2, with 6 bases in between. CDR1 is LNHNV, CDR2 YYDKDF, per germline (reference sequence). The CDR3 has 12 residues. Drawing the rest from reference TRBV15 and TRBJ2-7, the complete variable domain is DAMVIQNPRYQVTQFGKPVTLSCSQTLNHNVMYWYQQKSSQAPKLLFHYYDKDFNNEADTPDNFQSRRPNTSFCFLDIRSPGLGDTAMYLCATSIGPYEQYFGPGTRLTVT.

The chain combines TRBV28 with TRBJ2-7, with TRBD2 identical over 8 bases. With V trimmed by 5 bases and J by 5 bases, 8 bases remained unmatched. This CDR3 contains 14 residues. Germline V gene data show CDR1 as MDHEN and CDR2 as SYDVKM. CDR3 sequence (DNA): TGTGCCAGCAGTCTTGGGCCGGGGGGGAACGAGCAGTACTTC. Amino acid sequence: CASSLGPGGNEQYF. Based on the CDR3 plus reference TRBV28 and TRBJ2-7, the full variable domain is DVKVTQSSRYLVKRTGEKVFLECVQDMDHENMFWYRQDPGLGLRLIYFSYDVKMKEKGDIPEGYSVSREKKERFSLILESASTNQTSMYLCASSLGPGGNEQYFGPGTRLTVT.

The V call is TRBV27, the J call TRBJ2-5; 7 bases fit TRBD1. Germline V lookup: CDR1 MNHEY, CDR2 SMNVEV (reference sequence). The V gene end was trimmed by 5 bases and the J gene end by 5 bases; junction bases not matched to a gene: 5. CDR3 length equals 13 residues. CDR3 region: CASSEGAWETQYF. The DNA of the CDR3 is TGTGCCAGCAGTGAGGGGGCTTGGGAGACCCAGTACTTC.

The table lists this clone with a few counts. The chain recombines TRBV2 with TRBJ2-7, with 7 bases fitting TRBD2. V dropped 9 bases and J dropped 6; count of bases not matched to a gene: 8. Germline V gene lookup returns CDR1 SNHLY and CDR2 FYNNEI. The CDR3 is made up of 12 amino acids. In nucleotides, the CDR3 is TGTGCCAGGCCACCGGGGAGGGGCGAGCAGTACTTC. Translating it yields CARPPGRGEQYF.

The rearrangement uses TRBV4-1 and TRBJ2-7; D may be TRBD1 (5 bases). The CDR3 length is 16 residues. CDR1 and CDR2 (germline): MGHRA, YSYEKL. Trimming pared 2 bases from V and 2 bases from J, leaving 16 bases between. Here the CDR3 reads CASSQTDTLTPYEQYF. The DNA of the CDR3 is TGCGCCAGCAGCCAAACGGACACGCTTACCCCCTACGAGCAGTACTTC.

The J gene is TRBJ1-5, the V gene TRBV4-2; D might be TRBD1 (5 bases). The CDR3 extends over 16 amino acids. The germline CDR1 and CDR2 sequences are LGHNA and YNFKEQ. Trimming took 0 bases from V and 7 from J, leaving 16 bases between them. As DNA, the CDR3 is TGTGCCAGCAGCCAAGATTCGGCAGGGATTGGGCAGCCCCAGCATTTT. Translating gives CASSQDSAGIGQPQHF.

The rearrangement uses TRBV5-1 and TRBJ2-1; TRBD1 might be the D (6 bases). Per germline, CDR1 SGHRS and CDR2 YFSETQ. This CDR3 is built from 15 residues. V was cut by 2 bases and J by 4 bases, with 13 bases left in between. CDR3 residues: CASSFRGTWYNEQFF. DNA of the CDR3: TGCGCCAGCAGCTTTAGGGGGACCTGGTACAATGAGCAGTTCTTC.

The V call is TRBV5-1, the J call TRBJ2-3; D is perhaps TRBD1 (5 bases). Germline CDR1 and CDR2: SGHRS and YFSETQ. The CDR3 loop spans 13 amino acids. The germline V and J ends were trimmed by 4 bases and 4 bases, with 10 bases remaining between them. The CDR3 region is CASSQGRADTQYF. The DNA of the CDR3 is TGCGCCAGCAGCCAGGGAAGGGCAGATACGCAGTATTTT.

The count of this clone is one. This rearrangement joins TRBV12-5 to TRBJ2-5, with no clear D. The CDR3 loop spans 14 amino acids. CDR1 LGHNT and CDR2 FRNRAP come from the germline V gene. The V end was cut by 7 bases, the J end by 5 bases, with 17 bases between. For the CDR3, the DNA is TGTGCTAGTGCCCCCGGCCAGGTGGGGGAGACCCAGTACTTC. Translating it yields CASAPGQVGETQYF.

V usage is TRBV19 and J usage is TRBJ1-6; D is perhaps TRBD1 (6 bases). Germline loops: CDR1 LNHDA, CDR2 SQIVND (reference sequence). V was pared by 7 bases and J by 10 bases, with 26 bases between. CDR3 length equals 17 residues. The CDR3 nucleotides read TGTGCCAGTACCCCGGGGGGGGGCGGCCGTTCGAGATCACCCCTCCACTTT. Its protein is CASTPGGGGRSRSPLHF.